Below, one T cell receptor beta chain is given with its context. Its specificity is not known. The CDR3 contains 12 residues. With 7 bases clipped from V and 6 bases from J, the junction kept 8 bases outside the gene matches. Germline CDR1 is SQVTM and CDR2 is ANQGSEA. These data come from a study of CD8 T cells in ankylosing spondylitis. Study-level findings and limits: From matched ankylosing spondylitis synovial fluid, disease-linked clones were reportedly recovered at significantly enriched levels.

A single record per CDR3 protein comes from TCRdb applying MiXCR to the 5' RACE reads. This table holds about 250,000 distinct CDR3 sequences, roughly 32% found once. The sequencing sample was made of blood, either unsorted or a sorted T cell fraction (not recorded which). This clonotype originated in a male donor with ankylosing spondylitis or in good health (not recorded which). The chain links TRBV29-1 to TRBJ2-7, with 8 positions matching TRBD1. The CDR3 bases are TGCAGCGCCCTCTCCGGGACAGGCGAGCAGTACTTC. It is translated as CSALSGTGEQYF.